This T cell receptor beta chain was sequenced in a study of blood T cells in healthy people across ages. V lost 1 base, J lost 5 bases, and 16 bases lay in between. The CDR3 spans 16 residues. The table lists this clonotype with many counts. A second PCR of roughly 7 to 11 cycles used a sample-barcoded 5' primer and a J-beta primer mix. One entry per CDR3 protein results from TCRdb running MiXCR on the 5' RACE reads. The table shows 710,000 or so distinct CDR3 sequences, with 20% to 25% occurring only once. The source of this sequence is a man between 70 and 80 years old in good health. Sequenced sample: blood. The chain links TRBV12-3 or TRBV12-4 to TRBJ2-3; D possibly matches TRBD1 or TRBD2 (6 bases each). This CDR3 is CASSLVGGGGGDTQYF. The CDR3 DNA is TGTGCCAGCAGTTTAGTGGGCGGCGGAGGGGGAGATACGCAGTATTTT.